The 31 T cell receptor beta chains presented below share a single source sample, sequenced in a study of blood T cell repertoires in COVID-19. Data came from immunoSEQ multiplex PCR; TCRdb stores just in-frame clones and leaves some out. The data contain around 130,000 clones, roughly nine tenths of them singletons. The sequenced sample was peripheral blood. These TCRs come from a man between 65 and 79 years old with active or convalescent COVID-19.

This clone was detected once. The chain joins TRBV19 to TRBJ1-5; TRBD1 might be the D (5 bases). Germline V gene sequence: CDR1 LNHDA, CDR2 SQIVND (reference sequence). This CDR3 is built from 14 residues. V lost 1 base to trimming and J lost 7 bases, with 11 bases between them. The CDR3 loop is CASSIAGPGQPQHF. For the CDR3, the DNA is TGTGCCAGTAGTATAGCAGGGCCCGGGCAGCCCCAGCATTTT. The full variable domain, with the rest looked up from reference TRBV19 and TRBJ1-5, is DGGITQSPKYLFRKEGQNVTLSCEQNLNHDAMYWYRQDPGQGLRLIYYSQIVNDFQKGDIAEGYSVSREKKESFPLTVTSAQKNPTAFYLCASSIAGPGQPQHFGDGTRLSIL.

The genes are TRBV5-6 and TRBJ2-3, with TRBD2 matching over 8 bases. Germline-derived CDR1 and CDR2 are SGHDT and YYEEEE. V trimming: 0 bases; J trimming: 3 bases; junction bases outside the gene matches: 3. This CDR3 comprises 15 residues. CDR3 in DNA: TGTGCCAGCAGCTTGGTTCAGCGGGAGACAGATACGCAGTATTTT. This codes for CASSLVQRETDTQYF.

The CDR3 DNA reads as TGTGCCAGCAGTCCGGCGGCCGGGGAGCTGTTTTTT. Encoded protein: CASSPAAGELFF. The gene calls are TRBV27 and TRBJ2-2, with D unresolved. The V gene lost 5 bases and the J gene lost 6 bases, with 7 bases spanning the gap. Per the germline V gene, CDR1 is MNHEY and CDR2 is SMNVEV (reference sequence). The CDR3 is 12 residues long.

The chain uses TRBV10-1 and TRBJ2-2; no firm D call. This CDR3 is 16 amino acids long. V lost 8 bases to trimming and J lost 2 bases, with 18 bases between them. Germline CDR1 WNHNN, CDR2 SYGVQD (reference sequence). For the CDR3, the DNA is TGCGCCAGCGGAGCCGACCGACGAGGAAACACCGGGGAGCTGTTTTTT. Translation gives CASGADRRGNTGELFF.

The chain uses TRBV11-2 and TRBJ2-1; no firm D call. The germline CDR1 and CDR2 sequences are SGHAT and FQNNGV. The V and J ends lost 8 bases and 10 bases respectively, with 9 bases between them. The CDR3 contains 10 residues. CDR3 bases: TGTGCCAGCGGTACATGGGAGCAGTTCTTC. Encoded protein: CASGTWEQFF.

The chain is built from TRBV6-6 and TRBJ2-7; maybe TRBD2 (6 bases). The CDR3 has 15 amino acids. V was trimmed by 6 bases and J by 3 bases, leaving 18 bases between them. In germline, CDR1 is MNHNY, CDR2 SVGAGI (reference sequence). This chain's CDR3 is CASSRGAGRFYEQYF. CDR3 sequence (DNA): TGTGCCAGCAGCCGGGGCGCGGGACGATTCTACGAGCAGTACTTC.

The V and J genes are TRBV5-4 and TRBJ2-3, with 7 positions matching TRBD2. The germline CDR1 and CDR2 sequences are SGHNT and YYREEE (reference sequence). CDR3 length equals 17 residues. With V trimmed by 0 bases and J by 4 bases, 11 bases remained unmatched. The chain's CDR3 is CASSLGTSAYRADTQYF. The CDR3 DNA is TGTGCCAGCAGCTTGGGTACTAGCGCATATCGAGCAGATACGCAGTATTTT.

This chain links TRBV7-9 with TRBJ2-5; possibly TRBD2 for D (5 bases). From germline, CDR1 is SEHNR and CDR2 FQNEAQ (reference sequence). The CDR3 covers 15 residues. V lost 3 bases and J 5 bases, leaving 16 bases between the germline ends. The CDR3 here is CASSFRGPLGETQYF. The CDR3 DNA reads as TGTGCCAGCAGCTTTCGCGGGCCCTTAGGGGAGACCCAGTACTTC.

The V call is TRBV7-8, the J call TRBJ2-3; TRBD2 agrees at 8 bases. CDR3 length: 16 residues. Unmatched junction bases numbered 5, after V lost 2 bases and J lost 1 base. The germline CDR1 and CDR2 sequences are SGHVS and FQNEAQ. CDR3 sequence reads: CASSLKLAERTDTQYF. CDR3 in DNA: TGTGCCAGCAGCTTAAAACTAGCGGAGCGCACAGATACGCAGTATTTT.

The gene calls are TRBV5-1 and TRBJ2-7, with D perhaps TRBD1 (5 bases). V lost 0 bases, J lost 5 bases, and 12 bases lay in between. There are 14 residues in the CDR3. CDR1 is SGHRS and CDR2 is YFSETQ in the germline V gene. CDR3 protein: CASSLGARVNEQYF. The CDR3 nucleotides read TGCGCCAGCAGCTTGGGGGCCAGGGTCAACGAGCAGTACTTC.

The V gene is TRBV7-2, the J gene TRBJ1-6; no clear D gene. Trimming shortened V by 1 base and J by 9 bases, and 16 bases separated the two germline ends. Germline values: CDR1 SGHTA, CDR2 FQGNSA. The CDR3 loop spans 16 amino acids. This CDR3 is CASSLGFRGLGSPLHF. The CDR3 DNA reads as TGTGCCAGCAGCTTAGGCTTTAGAGGGCTCGGTTCACCCCTCCACTTT.

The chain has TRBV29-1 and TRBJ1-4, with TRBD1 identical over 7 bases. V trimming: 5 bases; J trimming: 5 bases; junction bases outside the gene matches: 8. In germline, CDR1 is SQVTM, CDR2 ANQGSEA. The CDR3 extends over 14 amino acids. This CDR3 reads CSVLEDRSNEKLFF. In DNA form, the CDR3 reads TGCAGCGTTTTGGAGGACAGGTCGAATGAAAAACTGTTTTTT.

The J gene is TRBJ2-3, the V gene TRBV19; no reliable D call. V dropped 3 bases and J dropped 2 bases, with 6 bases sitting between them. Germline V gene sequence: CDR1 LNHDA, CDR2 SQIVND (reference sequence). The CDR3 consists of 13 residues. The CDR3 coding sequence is TGTGCCAGTAGTATTACACACACAGATACGCAGTATTTT. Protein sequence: CASSITHTDTQYF.

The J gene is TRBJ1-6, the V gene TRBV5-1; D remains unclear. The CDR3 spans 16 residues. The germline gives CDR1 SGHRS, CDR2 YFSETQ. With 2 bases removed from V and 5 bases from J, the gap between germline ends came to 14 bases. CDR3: CASSFGISINNSPLHF. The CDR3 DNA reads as TGCGCCAGCAGCTTCGGGATCTCAATAAATAATTCACCCCTCCACTTT.

CDR3 protein: CASSQRAREQYF. CDR3 nucleotide sequence: TGTGCCAGCAGTCAGAGGGCGCGGGAGCAGTACTTC. This chain connects TRBV6-5 to TRBJ2-7, with D possibly TRBD2 on 5 matching bases. CDR1 and CDR2 (germline): MNHEY, SVGAGI. Deletions cut 5 bases from V and 7 bases from J, with 12 bases between. This CDR3 is built from 12 residues.

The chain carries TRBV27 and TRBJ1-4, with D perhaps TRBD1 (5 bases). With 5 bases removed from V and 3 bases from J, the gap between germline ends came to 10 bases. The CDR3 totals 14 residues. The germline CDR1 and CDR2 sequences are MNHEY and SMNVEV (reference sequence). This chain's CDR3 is CASSSRASNEKLFF. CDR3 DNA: TGTGCCAGCAGTAGCAGGGCTTCTAATGAAAAACTGTTTTTT. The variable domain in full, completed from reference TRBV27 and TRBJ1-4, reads EAQVTQNPRYLITVTGKKLTVTCSQNMNHEYMSWYRQDPGLGLRQIYYSMNVEVTDKGDVPEGYKVSRKEKRNFPLILESPSPNQTSLYFCASSSRASNEKLFFGSGTQLSVL.

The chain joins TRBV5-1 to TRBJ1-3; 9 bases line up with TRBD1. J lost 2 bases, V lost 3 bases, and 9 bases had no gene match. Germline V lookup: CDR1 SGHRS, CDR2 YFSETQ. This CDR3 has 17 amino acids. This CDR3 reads CASSSTLQGATGNTIYF. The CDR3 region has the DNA TGCGCCAGCAGCTCTACCTTACAGGGGGCAACTGGAAACACCATATATTTT.

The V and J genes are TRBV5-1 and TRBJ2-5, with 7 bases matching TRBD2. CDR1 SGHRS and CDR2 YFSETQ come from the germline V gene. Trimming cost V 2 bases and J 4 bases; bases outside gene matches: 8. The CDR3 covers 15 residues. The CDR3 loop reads CASSFAPTGGETQYF. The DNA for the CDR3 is TGCGCCAGCAGCTTTGCCCCGACGGGAGGAGAGACCCAGTACTTC.

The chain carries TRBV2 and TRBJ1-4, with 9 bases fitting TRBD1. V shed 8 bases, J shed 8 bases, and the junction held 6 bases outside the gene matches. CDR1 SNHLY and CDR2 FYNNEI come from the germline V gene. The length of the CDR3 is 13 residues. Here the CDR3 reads CASRQGVGEKLFF. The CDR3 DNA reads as TGTGCCAGCCGACAGGGGGTAGGGGAAAAACTGTTTTTT.

For the CDR3, the DNA is TGTGCCAGTAGTAAAGCGGGGTCCGACTACAATGAGCAGTTCTTC. This encodes CASSKAGSDYNEQFF. J is TRBJ2-1 and V is TRBV19, with 7 bases aligning to TRBD2. Trimming removed 4 bases from V and 3 bases from J; junction bases left unmatched: 6. The CDR3 spans 15 residues. Germline CDR1 and CDR2: LNHDA and SQIVND (reference sequence).

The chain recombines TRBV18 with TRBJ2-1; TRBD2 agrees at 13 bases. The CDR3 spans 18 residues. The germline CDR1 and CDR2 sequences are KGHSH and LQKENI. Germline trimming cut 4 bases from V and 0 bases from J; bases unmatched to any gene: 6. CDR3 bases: TGTGCCAGCTCACGGGGACTAGCGGGGATTAGCTCCTACAATGAGCAGTTCTTC. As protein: CASSRGLAGISSYNEQFF.

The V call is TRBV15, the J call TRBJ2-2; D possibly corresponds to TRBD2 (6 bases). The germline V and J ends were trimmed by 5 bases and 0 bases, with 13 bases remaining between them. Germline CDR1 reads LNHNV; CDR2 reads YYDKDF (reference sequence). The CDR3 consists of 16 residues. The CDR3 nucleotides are TGTGCCACCAGCCCTGGGAGGTTCGCGAACACCGGGGAGCTGTTTTTT. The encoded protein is CATSPGRFANTGELFF.

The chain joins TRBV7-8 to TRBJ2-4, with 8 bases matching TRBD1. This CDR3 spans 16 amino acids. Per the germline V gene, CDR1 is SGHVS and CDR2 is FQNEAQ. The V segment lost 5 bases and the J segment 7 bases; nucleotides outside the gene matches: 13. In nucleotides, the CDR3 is TGTGCCAGCAGCAGCCGGACAGGGTTTCAGGGGAACATTCAGTACTTC. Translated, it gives CASSSRTGFQGNIQYF. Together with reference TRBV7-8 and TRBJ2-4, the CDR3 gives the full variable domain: GAGVSQSPRYKVAKRGQDVALRCDPISGHVSLFWYQQALGQGPEFLTYFQNEAQLDKSGLPSDRFFAERPEGSVSTLKIQRTQQEDSAVYLCASSSRTGFQGNIQYFGAGTRLSVL.

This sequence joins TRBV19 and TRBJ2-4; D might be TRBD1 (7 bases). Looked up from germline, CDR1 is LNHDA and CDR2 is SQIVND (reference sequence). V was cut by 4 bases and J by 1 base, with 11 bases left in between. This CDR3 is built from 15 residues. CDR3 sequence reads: CASSTPGGAKNIQYF. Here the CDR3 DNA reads TGTGCCAGTAGTACCCCAGGGGGGGCCAAAAACATTCAGTACTTC. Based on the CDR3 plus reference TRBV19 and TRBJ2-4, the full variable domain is DGGITQSPKYLFRKEGQNVTLSCEQNLNHDAMYWYRQDPGQGLRLIYYSQIVNDFQKGDIAEGYSVSREKKESFPLTVTSAQKNPTAFYLCASSTPGGAKNIQYFGAGTRLSVL.

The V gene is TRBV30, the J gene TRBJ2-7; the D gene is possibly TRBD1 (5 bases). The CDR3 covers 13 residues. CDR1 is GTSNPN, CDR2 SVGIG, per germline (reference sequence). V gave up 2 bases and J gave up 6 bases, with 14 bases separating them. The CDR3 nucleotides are TGTGCCTGGAGTATGACAGAGTCTACCGAGCAGTACTTC. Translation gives CAWSMTESTEQYF.

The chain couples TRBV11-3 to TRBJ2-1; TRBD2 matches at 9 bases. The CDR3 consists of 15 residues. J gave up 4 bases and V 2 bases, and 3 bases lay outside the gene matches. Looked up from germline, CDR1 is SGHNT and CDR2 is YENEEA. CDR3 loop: CASSLRLAGYNEQFF. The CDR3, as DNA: TGTGCCAGCAGCTTACGGCTAGCGGGATACAATGAGCAGTTCTTC.

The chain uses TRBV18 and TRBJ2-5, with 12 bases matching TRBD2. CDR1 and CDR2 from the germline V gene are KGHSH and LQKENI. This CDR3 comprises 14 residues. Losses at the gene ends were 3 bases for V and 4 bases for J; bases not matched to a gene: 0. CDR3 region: CASSPTSGRETQYF. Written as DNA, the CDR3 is TGTGCCAGCTCACCGACTAGCGGGAGAGAGACCCAGTACTTC.

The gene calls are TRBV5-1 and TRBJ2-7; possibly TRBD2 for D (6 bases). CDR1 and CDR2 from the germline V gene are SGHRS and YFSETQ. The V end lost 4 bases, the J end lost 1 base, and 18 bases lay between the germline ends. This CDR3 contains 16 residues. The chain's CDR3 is CASSRPRGLGSYEQYF. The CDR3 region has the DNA TGCGCCAGCAGCCGGCCTCGGGGGTTGGGGTCCTACGAGCAGTACTTC. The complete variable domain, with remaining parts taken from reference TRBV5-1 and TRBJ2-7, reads KAGVTQTPRYLIKTRGQQVTLSCSPISGHRSVSWYQQTPGQGLQFLFEYFSETQRNKGNFPGRFSGRQFSNSRSEMNVSTLELGDSALYLCASSRPRGLGSYEQYFGPGTRLTVT.

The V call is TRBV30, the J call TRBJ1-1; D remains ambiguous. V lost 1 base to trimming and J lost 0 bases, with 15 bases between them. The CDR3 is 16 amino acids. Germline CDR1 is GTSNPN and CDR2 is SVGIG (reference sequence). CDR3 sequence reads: CAWSGEGRVMNTEAFF. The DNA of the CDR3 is TGTGCCTGGAGTGGCGAGGGTCGGGTTATGAACACTGAAGCTTTCTTT.

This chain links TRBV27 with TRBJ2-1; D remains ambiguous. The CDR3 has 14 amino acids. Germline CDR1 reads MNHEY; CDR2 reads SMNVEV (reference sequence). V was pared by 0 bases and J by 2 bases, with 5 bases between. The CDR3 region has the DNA TGTGCCAGCAGTTTATCTCTTGCCTACAATGAGCAGTTCTTC. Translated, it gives CASSLSLAYNEQFF.

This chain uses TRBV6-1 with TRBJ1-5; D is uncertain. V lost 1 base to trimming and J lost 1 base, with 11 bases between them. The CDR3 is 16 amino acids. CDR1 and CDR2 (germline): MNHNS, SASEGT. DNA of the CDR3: TGTGCCAGCAGTGAAGGACTCCGATCGAGCAATCAGCCCCAGCATTTT. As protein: CASSEGLRSSNQPQHF.